These T cell receptor beta chains were read from a single sample in a study of shared clonotypes between healthy human individuals. Libraries were prepared by immunoSEQ multiplex PCR; TCRdb keeps only in-frame clonotypes and omits some of them. The profile covers 2 million to 3 million clones, with more than 85% appearing a single time and about 0.34% taken by the ten largest. The sample comprised naive CD4+ T cells from PBMCs. Receptors originate from a man younger than 35 in good health. Some clones in this sample may be carry-over from other donors' samples. CDR3s include the opening cysteine and the closing phenylalanine or tryptophan. D genes are given only for firm matches. Not all rows give a size; the values are once, few, many and, for expanded clones, a class.

D gene	clone size	CDR3 length	V gene	J gene	CDR3 protein	CDR3 DNA
TRBD1	-	18	TRBV7-9	TRBJ2-1	CASSRSNRDSRHYNEQFF	TGTGCCAGCAGCCGATCTAATAGGGACAGTAGACACTACAATGAGCAGTTCTTC
-	-	14	TRBV19	TRBJ2-5	CASSIGTRQETQYF	TGTGCCAGTAGTATAGGGACCCGCCAAGAGACCCAGTACTTC
-	-	14	TRBV7-3	TRBJ2-3	CASTQPGQTDTQYF	TGTGCCAGCACTCAGCCGGGGCAAACAGATACGCAGTATTTT
TRBD1	once	15	TRBV4-2	TRBJ1-2	CASSQEGQDHYGYTF	TGTGCCAGCAGCCAAGAAGGACAGGACCACTATGGCTACACCTTC
TRBD2	-	15	TRBV2	TRBJ2-1	CASRTGTSAYNEQFF	TGTGCCAGCCGGACCGGGACTAGCGCGTACAATGAGCAGTTCTTC
-	-	15	TRBV19	TRBJ1-2	CASSPRLTRGYGYTF	TGTGCCAGTAGCCCTAGGCTGACAAGGGGATATGGCTACACCTTC
-	-	13	TRBV6-1	TRBJ2-5	CASTIGFQETQYF	TGTGCCAGCACGATCGGGTTCCAAGAGACCCAGTACTTC
TRBD1	-	14	TRBV7-2	TRBJ1-1	CASSKQGALGEAFF	TGTGCCAGCAGCAAACAGGGGGCCCTGGGTGAAGCTTTCTTT
TRBD2	-	18	TRBV28	TRBJ2-1	CASSRALAGYSSYNEQFF	TGTGCCAGCAGCCGCGCTCTAGCGGGATACAGCTCCTACAATGAGCAGTTCTTC
-	-	12	TRBV5-1	TRBJ2-4	CASSLDKNIQYF	TGCGCCAGCAGCCTAGACAAAAACATTCAGTACTTC
-	-	14	TRBV19	TRBJ2-7	CASSIAATTYEQYF	TGTGCCAGTAGTATAGCCGCCACTACCTACGAGCAGTACTTC
-	-	15	TRBV18	TRBJ1-1	CASSQGIHQGTEAFF	TGTGCCAGCTCACAAGGGATCCACCAGGGCACTGAAGCTTTCTTT
-	-	14	TRBV18	TRBJ2-1	CASSPRSYDNEQFF	TGTGCCAGCTCACCGCGCAGTTATGACAATGAGCAGTTCTTC
TRBD2	once	14	TRBV6-1	TRBJ2-3	CASRAGVVADTQYF	TGTGCCAGCAGAGCGGGAGTGGTAGCAGATACGCAGTATTTT
-	-	13	TRBV18	TRBJ1-1	CASSSSQGQKAFF	TGTGCCAGCTCCTCTTCCCAGGGGCAGAAAGCTTTCTTT
TRBD1	-	17	TRBV11-2	TRBJ2-2	CASSLFGPGTDTGELFF	TGTGCCAGCAGCTTATTCGGTCCTGGGACAGACACCGGGGAGCTGTTTTTT
TRBD1	-	16	TRBV28	TRBJ2-2	CASSRLTGMDTGELFF	TGTGCCAGCAGTCGCCTGACAGGGATGGACACCGGGGAGCTGTTTTTT
-	-	13	TRBV6-5	TRBJ2-2	CASSRTNTGELFF	TGTGCCAGCAGTAGGACGAACACCGGGGAGCTGTTTTTT
-	-	15	TRBV7-3	TRBJ2-3	CASSLLDGYTDTQYF	TGTGCCAGCAGCTTACTCGACGGCTACACAGATACGCAGTATTTT
-	-	13	TRBV11-2	TRBJ1-1	CASSPGRWGEGFF	TGTGCCAGCAGCCCGGGACGTTGGGGTGAGGGTTTCTTT
-	-	12	TRBV28	TRBJ2-5	CATHTGTETQYF	TGTGCCACACACACGGGGACGGAGACCCAGTACTTC
TRBD1	-	16	TRBV6-1	TRBJ1-5	CASSGGTGRGNQPQHF	TGTGCCAGCAGTGGTGGGACAGGGCGGGGTAATCAGCCCCAGCATTTT
TRBD2	-	16	TRBV5-1	TRBJ2-1	CASSFDLAGAGNEQFF	TGCGCCAGCAGCTTTGATCTAGCGGGAGCAGGCAATGAGCAGTTCTTC
-	-	15	TRBV6-5	TRBJ1-3	CASRRGGAGGNTIYF	TGTGCCAGCAGGCGGGGGGGCGCAGGAGGAAACACCATATATTTT
-	-	14	TRBV10-1	TRBJ2-2	CASSDGGADGELFF	TGCGCCAGCAGTGATGGCGGGGCGGACGGGGAGCTGTTTTTT
-	-	13	TRBV5-8	TRBJ2-7	CASSRVRAYEQYF	TGTGCCAGCAGCCGGGTAAGAGCCTACGAGCAGTACTTC
-	-	15	TRBV5-1	TRBJ1-4	CASSLGGSTNEKLFF	TGCGCCAGCAGCTTGGGGGGATCAACTAATGAAAAACTGTTTTTT
TRBD1	-	16	TRBV30	TRBJ1-5	CAWSLGFGTGGQPQHF	TGTGCCTGGAGTCTCGGATTTGGGACAGGGGGTCAGCCCCAGCATTTT
TRBD1	-	14	TRBV4-1	TRBJ2-7	CASSQGTGTYEQYF	TGCGCCAGCAGCCAAGGGACAGGGACCTACGAGCAGTACTTC
-	-	16	TRBV18	TRBJ1-3	CASSPAGGVSGNTIYF	TGTGCCAGCTCACCGGCGGGGGGGGTCTCTGGAAACACCATATATTTT
-	-	11	TRBV2	TRBJ1-2	CASRRVPGYTF	TGTGCCAGCAGGCGGGTACCCGGCTACACCTTC
-	-	12	TRBV11-2	TRBJ2-1	CASRPAGAEQFF	TGTGCCAGCAGACCGGCCGGGGCCGAGCAGTTCTTC
-	-	14	TRBV11-2	TRBJ1-2	CASSSNTGAGGYTF	TGTGCCAGCAGCTCTAATACCGGGGCCGGAGGCTACACCTTC
-	-	13	TRBV5-1	TRBJ2-7	CASSSQPSYEQYF	TGCGCCAGCAGCTCCCAGCCCTCCTACGAGCAGTACTTC
-	-	14	TRBV19	TRBJ2-3	CASSGGRFTDTQYF	TGTGCCAGTAGCGGGGGGCGGTTCACAGATACGCAGTATTTT
-	-	15	TRBV7-2	TRBJ2-5	CASSLGQPYQETQYF	TGTGCCAGCAGCTTAGGGCAGCCCTACCAAGAGACCCAGTACTTC
TRBD1	few	14	TRBV7-9	TRBJ1-4	CASSFGTANEKLFF	TGTGCCAGCAGCTTCGGGACAGCTAATGAAAAACTGTTTTTT
-	-	15	TRBV15	TRBJ2-1	CATSFGPSSYNEQFF	TGTGCCACCAGCTTCGGGCCCAGCTCCTACAATGAGCAGTTCTTC
-	-	15	TRBV18	TRBJ1-1	CASSPPGTAGTEAFF	TGTGCCAGCTCACCACCAGGAACCGCGGGCACTGAAGCTTTCTTT